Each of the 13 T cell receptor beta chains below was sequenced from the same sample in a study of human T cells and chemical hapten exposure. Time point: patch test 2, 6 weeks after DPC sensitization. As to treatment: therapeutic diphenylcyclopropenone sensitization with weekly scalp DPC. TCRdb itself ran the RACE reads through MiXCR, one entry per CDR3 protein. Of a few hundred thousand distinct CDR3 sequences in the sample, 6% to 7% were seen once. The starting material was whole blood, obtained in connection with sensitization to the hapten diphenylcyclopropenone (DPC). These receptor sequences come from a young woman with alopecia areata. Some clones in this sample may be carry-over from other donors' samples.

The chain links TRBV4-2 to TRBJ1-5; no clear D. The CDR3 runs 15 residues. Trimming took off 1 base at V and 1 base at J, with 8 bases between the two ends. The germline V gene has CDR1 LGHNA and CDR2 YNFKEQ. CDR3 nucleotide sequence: TGTGCCAGCAGCCAAGGCCCTATGAGCAATCAGCCCCAGCATTTT. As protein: CASSQGPMSNQPQHF.

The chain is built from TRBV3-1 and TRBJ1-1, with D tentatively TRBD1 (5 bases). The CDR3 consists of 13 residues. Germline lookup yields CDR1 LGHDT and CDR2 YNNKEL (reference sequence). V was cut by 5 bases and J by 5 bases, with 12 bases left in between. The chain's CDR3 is CASSEGLRTEAFF. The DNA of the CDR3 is TGTGCCAGCAGCGAGGGGCTTAGGACTGAAGCTTTCTTT.

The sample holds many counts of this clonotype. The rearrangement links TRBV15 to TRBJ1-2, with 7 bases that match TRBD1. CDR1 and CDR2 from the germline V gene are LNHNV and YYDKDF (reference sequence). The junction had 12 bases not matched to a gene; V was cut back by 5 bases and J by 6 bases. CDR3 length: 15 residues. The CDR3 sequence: CATSFFGRGVNGYTF. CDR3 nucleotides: TGTGCCACCAGCTTCTTTGGCAGGGGGGTAAATGGCTACACCTTC.

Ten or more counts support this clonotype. CDR3 amino acids: CASSYGQTLSPLHF. In DNA, the CDR3 is TGTGCCAGCAGTTACGGGCAGACGCTATCACCCCTCCACTTT. This chain uses TRBV6-5 with TRBJ1-6; D uncertain. The CDR3 has 14 amino acids. V lost 2 bases, J lost 10 bases, and 12 bases lay in between. Germline loops: CDR1 MNHEY, CDR2 SVGAGI.

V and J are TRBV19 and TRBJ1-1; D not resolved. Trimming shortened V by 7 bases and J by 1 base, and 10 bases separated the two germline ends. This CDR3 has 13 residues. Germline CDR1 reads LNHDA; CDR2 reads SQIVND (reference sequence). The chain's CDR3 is CASNLGGNTEAFF. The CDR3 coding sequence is TGTGCCAGTAATCTGGGTGGGAACACTGAAGCTTTCTTT.

The DNA for the CDR3 is TGTGCCAGCAGCCAAGACAGGGAGGCAGATACGCAGTATTTT. It is translated as CASSQDREADTQYF. V and J are TRBV3-1 and TRBJ2-3; D possibly corresponds to TRBD2 (6 bases). Trimming shortened V by 0 bases and J by 4 bases, and 8 bases separated the two germline ends. The CDR3 has 14 residues. The germline V gene encodes CDR1 LGHDT and CDR2 YNNKEL (reference sequence).

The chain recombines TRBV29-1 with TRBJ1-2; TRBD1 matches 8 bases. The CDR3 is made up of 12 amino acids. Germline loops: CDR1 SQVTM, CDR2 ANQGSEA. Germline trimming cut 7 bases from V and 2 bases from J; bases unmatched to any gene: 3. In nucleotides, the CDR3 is TGCAGCGGCCAGGGGGCGAACTATGGCTACACCTTC. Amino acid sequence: CSGQGANYGYTF.

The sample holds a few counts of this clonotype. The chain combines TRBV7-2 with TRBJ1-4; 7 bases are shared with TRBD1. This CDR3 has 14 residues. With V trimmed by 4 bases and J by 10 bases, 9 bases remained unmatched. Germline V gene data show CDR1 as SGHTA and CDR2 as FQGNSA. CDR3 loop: CASSSRQGGGKLFF. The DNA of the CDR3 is TGTGCCAGCAGCTCTCGACAGGGCGGCGGAAAACTGTTTTTT.

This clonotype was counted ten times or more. The CDR3 protein is CSAQDPTTTEAFF. The DNA for the CDR3 is TGCAGCGCACAGGATCCAACAACCACTGAAGCTTTCTTT. This chain joins TRBV29-1 and TRBJ1-1; D perhaps matches TRBD1 (5 bases). In germline, CDR1 is SQVTM, CDR2 ANQGSEA. Trimming removed 7 bases from V and 4 bases from J, with 16 bases in between. The CDR3 length is 13 residues.

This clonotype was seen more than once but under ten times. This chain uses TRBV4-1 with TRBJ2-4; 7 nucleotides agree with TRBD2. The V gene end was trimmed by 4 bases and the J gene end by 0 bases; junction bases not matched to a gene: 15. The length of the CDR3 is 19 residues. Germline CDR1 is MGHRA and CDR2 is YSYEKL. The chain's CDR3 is CASSPSERGYFLAKNIQYF. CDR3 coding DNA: TGCGCCAGCAGCCCATCTGAGCGGGGATATTTTCTAGCCAAAAACATTCAGTACTTC.

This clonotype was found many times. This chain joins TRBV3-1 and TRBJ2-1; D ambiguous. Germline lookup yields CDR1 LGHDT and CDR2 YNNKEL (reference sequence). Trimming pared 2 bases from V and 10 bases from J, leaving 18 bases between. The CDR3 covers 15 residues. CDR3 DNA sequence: TGTGCCAGCAGCCAATCCCACGTGAGGCATGGAGAGCAGTTCTTC. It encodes CASSQSHVRHGEQFF.

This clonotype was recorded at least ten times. CDR3: CASSRTGDPNYGYTF. The CDR3 nucleotides are TGTGCCAGCAGTCGGACAGGGGACCCTAACTATGGCTACACCTTC. This sequence joins TRBV2 and TRBJ1-2; 9 bases are shared with TRBD1. V lost 5 bases, J lost 0 bases, and 4 bases stayed unmatched. This CDR3 region has 15 residues. From germline, CDR1 is SNHLY and CDR2 FYNNEI.

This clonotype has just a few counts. CDR3 protein: CASTSESSGANVLTF. The CDR3 DNA sequence: TGTGCCAGCACCTCTGAGAGCTCTGGGGCCAACGTCCTGACTTTC. V and J are TRBV6-1 and TRBJ2-6, with unresolved D. Germline V gene data show CDR1 as MNHNS and CDR2 as SASEGT. V shed 7 bases and J shed 0 bases, with 10 bases lying between them. There are 15 residues in the CDR3.